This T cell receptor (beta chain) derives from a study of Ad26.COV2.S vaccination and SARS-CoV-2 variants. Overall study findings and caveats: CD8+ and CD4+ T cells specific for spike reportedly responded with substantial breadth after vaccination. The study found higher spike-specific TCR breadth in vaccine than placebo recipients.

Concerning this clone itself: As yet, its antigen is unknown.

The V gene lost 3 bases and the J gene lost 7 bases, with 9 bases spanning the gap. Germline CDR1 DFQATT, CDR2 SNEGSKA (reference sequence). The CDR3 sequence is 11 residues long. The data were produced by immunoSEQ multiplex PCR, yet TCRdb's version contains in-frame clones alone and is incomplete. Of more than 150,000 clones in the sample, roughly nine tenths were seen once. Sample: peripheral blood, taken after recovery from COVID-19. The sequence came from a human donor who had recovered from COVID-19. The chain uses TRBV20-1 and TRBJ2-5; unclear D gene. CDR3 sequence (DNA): TGCAGTGCTAGTTACAGTGGGACCCAGTACTTC. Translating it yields CSASYSGTQYF.